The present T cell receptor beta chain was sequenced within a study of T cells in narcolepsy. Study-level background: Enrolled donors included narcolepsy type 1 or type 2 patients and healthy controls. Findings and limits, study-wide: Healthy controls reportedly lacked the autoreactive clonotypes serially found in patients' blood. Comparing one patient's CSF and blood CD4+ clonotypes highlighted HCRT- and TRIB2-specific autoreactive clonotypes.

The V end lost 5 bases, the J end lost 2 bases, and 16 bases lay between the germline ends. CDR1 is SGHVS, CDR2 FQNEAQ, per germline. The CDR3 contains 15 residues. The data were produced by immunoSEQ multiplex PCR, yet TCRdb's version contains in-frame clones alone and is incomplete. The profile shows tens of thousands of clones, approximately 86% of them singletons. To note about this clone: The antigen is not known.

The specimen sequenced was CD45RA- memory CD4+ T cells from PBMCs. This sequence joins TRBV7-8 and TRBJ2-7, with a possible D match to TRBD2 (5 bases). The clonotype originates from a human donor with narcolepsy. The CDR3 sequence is CASSRAVGRAYEQYF. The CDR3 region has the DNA TGTGCCAGCAGCCGAGCGGTCGGGCGGGCCTACGAGCAGTACTTC. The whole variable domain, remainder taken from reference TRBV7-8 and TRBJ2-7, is GAGVSQSPRYKVAKRGQDVALRCDPISGHVSLFWYQQALGQGPEFLTYFQNEAQLDKSGLPSDRFFAERPEGSVSTLKIQRTQQEDSAVYLCASSRAVGRAYEQYFGPGTRLTVT.